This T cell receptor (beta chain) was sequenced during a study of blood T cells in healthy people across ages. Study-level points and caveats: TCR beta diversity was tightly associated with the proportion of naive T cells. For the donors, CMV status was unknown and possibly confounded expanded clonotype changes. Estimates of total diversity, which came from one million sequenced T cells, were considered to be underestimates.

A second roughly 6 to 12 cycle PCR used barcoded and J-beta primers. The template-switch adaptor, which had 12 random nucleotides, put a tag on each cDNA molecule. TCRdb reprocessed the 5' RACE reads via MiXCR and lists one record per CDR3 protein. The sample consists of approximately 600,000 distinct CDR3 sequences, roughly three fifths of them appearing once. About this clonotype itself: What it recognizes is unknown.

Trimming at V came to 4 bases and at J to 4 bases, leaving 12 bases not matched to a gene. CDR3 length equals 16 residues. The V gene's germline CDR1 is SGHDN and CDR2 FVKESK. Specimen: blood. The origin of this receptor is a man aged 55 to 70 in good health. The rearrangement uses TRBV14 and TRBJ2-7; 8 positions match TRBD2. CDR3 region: CASSPNAGGPSYEQYF. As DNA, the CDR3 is TGTGCCAGCAGCCCTAATGCGGGAGGTCCCTCATACGAGCAGTACTTC.